Following are 28 T cell receptor beta chains from one sample sequenced in a study of blood T cell repertoires in COVID-19. Repertoires were generated with immunoSEQ multiplex PCR, while TCRdb's copy carries only in-frame clones and drops some. Of about 200,000 clones listed, 89% are singletons. Sequenced input: PBMCs or T cells enriched from blood (not recorded which). Receptor source: a woman between 18 and 30 years old who had recovered from COVID-19.

V is TRBV2 and J is TRBJ2-5, with 7 bases identical to TRBD1. CDR1 and CDR2 from the germline V gene are SNHLY and FYNNEI. The CDR3 sequence is 15 residues long. The V and J ends lost 6 bases and 5 bases, in that order; junction bases with no gene match: 12. The CDR3 nucleotides read TGTGCCAGCAGCTACACTACGACAGGGTCGGAGACCCAGTACTTC. It codes for CASSYTTTGSETQYF.

This rearrangement joins TRBV24-1 to TRBJ2-1; weak D call: TRBD2 (6 bases). V lost 10 bases, J lost 3 bases, and 12 bases lay in between. Germline assignment: CDR1 KGHDR and CDR2 SFDVKD. The CDR3 contains 13 residues. CDR3 bases: TGTGCCACTAGGGACTCAGACTACAATGAGCAGTTCTTC. Translated, it gives CATRDSDYNEQFF.

This clone has just one count. In DNA form, the CDR3 reads TGCAGCGTTGATGGACGGGGCCAAGAGACCCAGTACTTC. Its protein product is CSVDGRGQETQYF. The chain uses TRBV29-1 and TRBJ2-5, with D possibly TRBD2 on 5 matching bases. Looked up from germline, CDR1 is SQVTM and CDR2 is ANQGSEA. Trimming took off 3 bases at V and 1 base at J, with 9 bases between the two ends. The CDR3 length is 13 residues.

The genes are TRBV7-6 and TRBJ2-4; 9 bases are a match to TRBD1. The germline V gene has CDR1 SGHVS and CDR2 FNYEAQ. The trim removed 5 bases at V and 9 bases at J, leaving 11 bases unmatched. The CDR3 loop spans 15 amino acids. CDR3 loop: CASSRVPGQGGIQYF. Here the CDR3 DNA reads TGTGCCAGCAGCCGTGTCCCGGGACAGGGCGGCATTCAGTACTTC.

J is TRBJ1-1 and V is TRBV28; tentative D call: TRBD1 (5 bases). Germline loops: CDR1 MDHEN, CDR2 SYDVKM. CDR3 length: 14 amino acids. V lost 3 bases, J lost 2 bases, and 10 bases lay in between. This CDR3 reads CASSLRQGNTEAFF. Written as DNA, the CDR3 is TGTGCCAGCAGTTTGAGGCAGGGAAACACTGAAGCTTTCTTT. Full variable domain (rest looked up from reference TRBV28 and TRBJ1-1): DVKVTQSSRYLVKRTGEKVFLECVQDMDHENMFWYRQDPGLGLRLIYFSYDVKMKEKGDIPEGYSVSREKKERFSLILESASTNQTSMYLCASSLRQGNTEAFFGQGTRLTVV.

This rearrangement joins TRBV19 to TRBJ2-1; tentative D call: TRBD2 (6 bases). V was clipped by 4 bases and J by 9 bases, with 16 bases between them. This CDR3 has 14 amino acids. CDR1 and CDR2 (germline): LNHDA, SQIVND (reference sequence). The CDR3 bases are TGTGCCAGTAGTAGTGGGTCCTTGGGGGGTGAGCAGTTCTTC. It specifies CASSSGSLGGEQFF.

DNA of the CDR3: TGTGCCAGCAGCGTAGGGCCAGGAAATTCACCCCTCCACTTT. Its translation is CASSVGPGNSPLHF. V gene TRBV9 combines with J gene TRBJ1-6; D is uncertain. This CDR3 region has 14 residues. Germline assignment: CDR1 SGDLS and CDR2 YYNGEE. Trimming took off 0 bases at V and 7 bases at J, with 8 bases between the two ends.

For this clone: One junction end disagrees with the germline gene, perhaps due to a read error. This chain joins TRBV10-2 and TRBJ1-5, with a possible D match to TRBD1 (5 bases). The CDR3 has 17 residues. The V gene's germline CDR1 is WSHSY and CDR2 SAAADI. CDR3 bases: TGCGCCAGCAGTCAGTCCCGACAGCCTTATAGCAATCAGCCCCAGCATTTT. Residues: CASSQSRQPYSNQPQHF.

This chain connects TRBV6-1 to TRBJ1-1; D is undetermined. Germline-derived CDR1 and CDR2 are MNHNS and SASEGT. V shed 3 bases and J shed 5 bases, with 13 bases lying between them. The length of the CDR3 is 14 residues. CDR3 nucleotide sequence: TGTGCCAGCAGTGACGCAGGCCCTGAGACTGAAGCTTTCTTT. Protein sequence: CASSDAGPETEAFF.

The chain is built from TRBV2 and TRBJ1-2, with TRBD1 identical over 7 bases. The J segment lost 10 bases and the V segment lost 3 bases, leaving 8 bases of the junction unmatched. The CDR3 has 13 residues. Germline V gives CDR1 SNHLY, CDR2 FYNNEI. The CDR3 loop is CASSDSLTGAYTF. The CDR3 bases are TGTGCCAGCAGTGACTCGCTAACAGGGGCCTACACCTTC.

This rearrangement joins TRBV27 to TRBJ2-7; 11 bases line up with TRBD2. V was pared by 8 bases and J by 5 bases, with 8 bases of the junction left unmatched. Germline V gives CDR1 MNHEY, CDR2 SMNVEV (reference sequence). The length of the CDR3 is 14 residues. Here the CDR3 DNA reads TGTGCCAGCGGTTATAGCGGGGGGGCCCACGAGCAGTACTTC. The encoded protein is CASGYSGGAHEQYF.

V usage is TRBV6-5 and J usage is TRBJ2-1; TRBD1 is a possible D gene (6 bases). The CDR3 covers 16 residues. The germline gives CDR1 MNHEY, CDR2 SVGAGI. Trimming stripped 2 bases from V and 1 base from J, with 12 bases between. The CDR3, as DNA: TGTGCCAGCAGTTACGGTGGGGGCGGTTCCTACAATGAGCAGTTCTTC. Protein: CASSYGGGGSYNEQFF.

This clone appeared a few times. The chain employs TRBV7-2 and TRBJ1-5; a possible D gene is TRBD1 (6 bases). CDR3 length: 19 residues. Trimming took 1 base from V and 2 from J, leaving 21 bases between them. Per the germline V gene, CDR1 is SGHTA and CDR2 is FQGNSA. In nucleotides, the CDR3 is TGTGCCAGCAGCTTAGAGGACAGAGCCTACTCAGACGGCAATCAGCCCCAGCATTTT. This sequence encodes CASSLEDRAYSDGNQPQHF.

The sample holds one count of this clone. This chain joins TRBV28 and TRBJ1-5, with a tentative D call TRBD1 (5 bases). Trimming shortened V by 6 bases and J by 3 bases, and 12 bases separated the two germline ends. In germline, CDR1 is MDHEN, CDR2 SYDVKM. The CDR3 extends over 14 amino acids. The CDR3 DNA sequence: TGTGCCAGCAGAGACAGTTTTCTCAATCAGCCCCAGCATTTT. Translating gives CASRDSFLNQPQHF. The full variable domain, in which reference TRBV28 and TRBJ1-5 provide the parts outside the CDR3, is DVKVTQSSRYLVKRTGEKVFLECVQDMDHENMFWYRQDPGLGLRLIYFSYDVKMKEKGDIPEGYSVSREKKERFSLILESASTNQTSMYLCASRDSFLNQPQHFGDGTRLSIL.

The V and J genes are TRBV7-2 and TRBJ1-4; perhaps TRBD1 as D (6 bases). The CDR3 runs to 18 residues. V lost 5 bases and J lost 5, with 24 bases in between. Per the germline V gene, CDR1 is SGHTA and CDR2 is FQGNSA. CDR3 in amino acids: CASSPGKGGTGPNEKLFF. The DNA for the CDR3 is TGTGCCAGCAGCCCCGGTAAGGGGGGGACCGGGCCGAATGAAAAACTGTTTTTT.

The chain recombines TRBV7-9 with TRBJ2-2; D is possibly TRBD1 (6 bases). Germline loops: CDR1 SEHNR, CDR2 FQNEAQ (reference sequence). CDR3 length: 15 amino acids. The V end was cut by 5 bases, the J end by 1 base, with 11 bases between. The CDR3 protein is CASSDRDKNTGELFF. As DNA, the CDR3 is TGTGCCAGCAGCGACCGGGACAAGAACACCGGGGAGCTGTTTTTT. The full variable domain, its missing parts supplied by reference TRBV7-9 and TRBJ2-2, is DTGVSQNPRHKITKRGQNVTFRCDPISEHNRLYWYRQTLGQGPEFLTYFQNEAQLEKSRLLSDRFSAERPKGSFSTLEIQRTEQGDSAMYLCASSDRDKNTGELFFGEGSRLTVL.

V gene TRBV28 combines with J gene TRBJ2-1; no clear D gene. The CDR3 length is 15 residues. Germline-derived CDR1 and CDR2 are MDHEN and SYDVKM. Trimming took 3 bases from V and 1 from J, leaving 10 bases between them. In nucleotides, the CDR3 is TGTGCCAGCAGTTTTGGGCTTAGGTCCTACAATGAGCAGTTCTTC. It codes for CASSFGLRSYNEQFF. Filled out from reference TRBV28 and TRBJ2-1, the complete variable domain reads DVKVTQSSRYLVKRTGEKVFLECVQDMDHENMFWYRQDPGLGLRLIYFSYDVKMKEKGDIPEGYSVSREKKERFSLILESASTNQTSMYLCASSFGLRSYNEQFFGPGTRLTVL.

The chain employs TRBV18 and TRBJ1-2; D is perhaps TRBD1 (6 bases). V lost 3 bases, J lost 2 bases, and 10 bases lay in between. The germline V gene has CDR1 KGHSH and CDR2 LQKENI. The CDR3 is made up of 14 amino acids. For the CDR3, the DNA is TGTGCCAGCTCACCGGGACAAGAGAACTATGGCTACACCTTC. Its protein is CASSPGQENYGYTF.

The chain uses TRBV2 and TRBJ1-5, with D possibly matching TRBD1 (5 bases). The CDR3 contains 15 residues. The germline gives CDR1 SNHLY, CDR2 FYNNEI. Trimming took 4 bases from V and 0 from J, leaving 10 bases between them. Here the CDR3 reads CASSATGVSNQPQHF. Written as DNA, the CDR3 is TGTGCCAGCAGTGCCACAGGCGTTAGCAATCAGCCCCAGCATTTT.

V gene TRBV7-9 combines with J gene TRBJ2-3, with 11 nucleotides matching TRBD2. CDR1 is SEHNR, CDR2 FQNEAQ, per germline (reference sequence). This CDR3 has 16 residues. V trimming: 5 bases; J trimming: 2 bases; junction bases outside the gene matches: 6. The CDR3 region has the DNA TGTGCCAGCAGCCATAGTAGCGGGGGGGACACAGATACGCAGTATTTT. It codes for CASSHSSGGDTDTQYF.

V usage is TRBV11-2 and J usage is TRBJ2-4, with 9 bases matching TRBD1. The germline V gene encodes CDR1 SGHAT and CDR2 FQNNGV. With 5 bases clipped from V and 0 bases from J, the junction kept 11 bases outside the gene matches. The CDR3 runs 18 residues. The CDR3, as DNA: TGTGCCAGCAGCCTTCCCGGGACAGGGACCTCAGCCAAAAACATTCAGTACTTC. It encodes CASSLPGTGTSAKNIQYF.

J is TRBJ1-2 and V is TRBV28; TRBD1 aligns across 9 bases. J was trimmed by 7 bases and V by 5 bases; bases with no gene match: 8. Per germline, CDR1 MDHEN and CDR2 SYDVKM. The CDR3 has 14 amino acids. CDR3 sequence: CASSPTGGARGYTF. DNA for the CDR3: TGTGCCAGCAGTCCTACAGGGGGCGCGCGTGGCTACACCTTC.

The chain has TRBV2 and TRBJ1-5; 10 nucleotides match TRBD1. The CDR3 runs 15 residues. The V gene's germline CDR1 is SNHLY and CDR2 FYNNEI. Trimming at V came to 2 bases and at J to 4 bases, leaving 2 bases not matched to a gene. The CDR3 region has the DNA TGTGCCAGCAGTGAAAAGGACAGGGGGAATCAGCCCCAGCATTTT. Encoded protein: CASSEKDRGNQPQHF.

The chain couples TRBV5-6 to TRBJ1-6; no firm D call. From germline, CDR1 is SGHDT and CDR2 YYEEEE. There are 13 residues in the CDR3. With 2 bases removed from V and 14 bases from J, the gap between germline ends came to 14 bases. The DNA for the CDR3 is TGTGCCAGCAGCTTTTTCGGAGAGTTGTCCCTCCACTTT. As protein: CASSFFGELSLHF.

This chain uses TRBV7-9 with TRBJ2-1; 9 bases line up with TRBD1. The J segment lost 2 bases and the V segment lost 6 bases, leaving 17 bases of the junction unmatched. The CDR3 sequence is 19 residues long. The germline V gene has CDR1 SEHNR and CDR2 FQNEAQ (reference sequence). The CDR3 DNA follows: TGTGCCAGCAGTAAACAGGGGGCTGAGGCGGGGGCCGCCTACAATGAGCAGTTCTTC. Amino acids: CASSKQGAEAGAAYNEQFF.

The chain links TRBV12-3 or TRBV12-4 to TRBJ2-1; D remains unclear. V dropped 3 bases and J dropped 8 bases, with 8 bases sitting between them. The CDR3 runs to 12 residues. In nucleotides, the CDR3 is TGTGCCAGCAGTTTGTCCGGGTATGAGCAGTTCTTC. Residues: CASSLSGYEQFF.

V gene TRBV3-1 (or the pseudogene TRBV3-2) combines with J gene TRBJ2-2; possible D gene TRBD2, 6 bases. Germline assignment: CDR1 LGHDT and CDR2 YNNKEL (reference sequence). The V and J ends lost 4 bases and 1 base respectively, with 13 bases between them. This CDR3 region has 16 residues. The CDR3 sequence: CASSPSIAVNTGELFF. CDR3 DNA sequence: TGTGCCAGCAGCCCCAGTATAGCGGTGAACACCGGGGAGCTGTTTTTT.

The chain employs TRBV7-9 and TRBJ1-4, with D maybe TRBD1 (6 bases). This CDR3 is 15 amino acids long. Trimming shortened V by 5 bases and J by 1 base, and 11 bases separated the two germline ends. The germline gives CDR1 SEHNR, CDR2 FQNEAQ (reference sequence). In DNA, the CDR3 is TGTGCCAGCAGCGCCGACAGGCGAACTAATGAAAAACTGTTTTTT. Its protein is CASSADRRTNEKLFF.